What follows are 18 T cell receptor beta chains derived from one specimen sequenced in a study of shared clonotypes between healthy human individuals. Profiling relied on immunoSEQ multiplex PCR, and the TCRdb table lists in-frame clones only, not all of them. Here the sample spans 2.3 million or so clones, approximately 93% being singletons. The sequencing sample was made of naive CD4+ T cells from PBMCs. Sample subset: CD45RA+ positively selected. The origin of the receptors is a man between 18 and 29 years old in good health. Some clones in this sample may be carry-over from other donors' samples.

The rearrangement uses TRBV7-2 and TRBJ2-3, with TRBD2 identical over 9 bases. Germline V lookup: CDR1 SGHTA, CDR2 FQGNSA. V shed 0 bases, J shed 4 bases, and the junction held 8 bases outside the gene matches. The CDR3 has 17 residues. CDR3 bases: TGTGCCAGCAGCTTAGCAGCCGCTAGCGGGACTCCAGATACGCAGTATTTT. Its protein product is CASSLAAASGTPDTQYF.

The chain combines TRBV5-1 with TRBJ1-3, with D maybe TRBD1 (5 bases). Germline CDR1 is SGHRS and CDR2 is YFSETQ. This CDR3 region has 18 residues. The V end was cut by 0 bases, the J end by 0 bases, with 16 bases between. CDR3 in DNA: TGCGCCAGCAGCTTGGGGGGGACCGACACCCACTCTGGAAACACCATATATTTT. Its translation: CASSLGGTDTHSGNTIYF.

This clone was seen a single time. This chain uses TRBV28 with TRBJ1-2; tentative D call: TRBD1 (6 bases). The CDR3 consists of 14 residues. Germline loops: CDR1 MDHEN, CDR2 SYDVKM. V was cut by 3 bases and J by 3 bases, with 11 bases left in between. CDR3 in DNA: TGTGCCAGCAGTTTCGGGGGGCCCTACTATGGCTACACCTTC. It translates to CASSFGGPYYGYTF.

The chain uses TRBV2 and TRBJ1-4, with D maybe TRBD1 (6 bases). CDR1 SNHLY and CDR2 FYNNEI come from the germline V gene. V lost 6 bases to trimming and J lost 8 bases, with 10 bases between them. The CDR3 spans 12 residues. CDR3 region: CASRTGTEKLFF. CDR3 sequence (DNA): TGTGCCAGCAGAACAGGGACCGAAAAACTGTTTTTT.

The count of this clone is one. The CDR3 DNA reads TGTGCCAGTAGTCCTCTCTGGGGGGACAGCCAGAATGAAAAACTGTTTTTT. Protein: CASSPLWGDSQNEKLFF. The chain carries TRBV19 and TRBJ1-4; 7 nucleotides match TRBD1. Per germline, CDR1 LNHDA and CDR2 SQIVND (reference sequence). The CDR3 loop spans 17 amino acids. J was trimmed by 5 bases and V by 5 bases; bases with no gene match: 14.

V is TRBV28 and J is TRBJ1-5; no reliable D call. The CDR3 is made up of 13 amino acids. The ends were cut back, 6 bases at V and 7 bases at J, with 13 bases in the middle. Germline lookup yields CDR1 MDHEN and CDR2 SYDVKM. For the CDR3, the DNA is TGTGCCAGCAGAGCACAGATCAGACAGCCCCAGCATTTT. Its translation: CASRAQIRQPQHF.

This rearrangement joins TRBV28 to TRBJ2-5; TRBD2 matches 7 bases. The germline gives CDR1 MDHEN, CDR2 SYDVKM. CDR3 length: 15 residues. V lost 5 bases, J lost 4 bases, and 10 bases stayed unmatched. CDR3 nucleotides: TGTGCCAGCAGTCTGGCGGGAGCTGTCGGAGAGACCCAGTACTTC. Translated, it gives CASSLAGAVGETQYF.

The rearrangement uses TRBV7-2 and TRBJ1-2; tentative D call: TRBD1 (5 bases). Germline V lookup: CDR1 SGHTA, CDR2 FQGNSA. Trimming removed 2 bases at V and 4 bases at J, with 14 bases between. The length of the CDR3 is 15 residues. The CDR3 protein is CASSLTGQGVYGYTF. The CDR3 DNA reads TGTGCCAGCAGCTTAACCGGCCAAGGGGTCTATGGCTACACCTTC.

V and J are TRBV7-2 and TRBJ1-3; D is perhaps TRBD1 (6 bases). The CDR3 has 17 amino acids. Germline V gene lookup returns CDR1 SGHTA and CDR2 FQGNSA. V was pared by 3 bases and J by 0 bases, with 15 bases between. The CDR3 DNA reads as TGTGCCAGCAGCTTGGGGGGGCTCATTACCTCTGGAAACACCATATATTTT. Residues: CASSLGGLITSGNTIYF.

This clone was recorded only once. Other nucleotide sequences in the sample specify the same CDR3. The CDR3 sequence is CASSLNEKLFF. The DNA of the CDR3 is TGTGCCAGCAGCCTAAATGAAAAACTGTTTTTT. The V gene is TRBV5-5, the J gene TRBJ1-4; D is undetermined. This CDR3 has 11 residues. V lost 4 bases, J lost 5 bases, and 3 bases lay in between. Germline CDR1 reads SGHKS; CDR2 reads YYEKEE (reference sequence).

The J gene is TRBJ1-5, the V gene TRBV4-1; 9 bases fit TRBD1. The ends lost 0 bases at V and 6 bases at J; junction bases unmatched: 15. CDR1 and CDR2 from the germline V gene are MGHRA and YSYEKL. There are 19 residues in the CDR3. This chain's CDR3 is CASSQDGVLGQGHSQPQHF. In nucleotides, the CDR3 is TGCGCCAGCAGCCAAGATGGAGTCTTAGGACAGGGGCACTCTCAGCCCCAGCATTTT.

This chain links TRBV5-3 with TRBJ2-1; 8 positions match TRBD1. TRBV5-3 is classed as an ORF, of uncertain function. The CDR3 contains 15 residues. Trimming took 6 bases from V and 7 from J; bases not matched to a gene: 12. In nucleotides, the CDR3 is TGTGCCAGAAATAAACAGGGGGAGCTCTCTAATGAGCAGTTCTTC. It yields the protein CARNKQGELSNEQFF.

V gene TRBV29-1 combines with J gene TRBJ2-2, with D uncertain. V gave up 6 bases and J gave up 3 bases, with 14 bases separating them. This CDR3 is 14 amino acids long. Looked up from germline, CDR1 is SQVTM and CDR2 is ANQGSEA. The CDR3 here is CSVARMYDTGELFF. Written as DNA, the CDR3 is TGCAGCGTAGCTAGAATGTATGACACCGGGGAGCTGTTTTTT.

V usage is TRBV27 and J usage is TRBJ2-7, with TRBD2 identical over 7 bases. Trimming at V came to 2 bases and at J to 2 bases, leaving 6 bases not matched to a gene. CDR1 is MNHEY and CDR2 is SMNVEV in the germline V gene (reference sequence). The CDR3 loop spans 15 amino acids. As DNA, the CDR3 is TGTGCCAGCAGTTTAGGGGGGGGAGGGACCTACGAGCAGTACTTC. This translates into CASSLGGGGTYEQYF.

The chain recombines TRBV28 with TRBJ1-2; the D gene is possibly TRBD1 (5 bases). V lost 8 bases and J 4 bases, leaving 11 bases between the germline ends. CDR3 size: 12 residues. Germline assignment: CDR1 MDHEN and CDR2 SYDVKM. The CDR3 region is CASAGSGYGYTF. CDR3 DNA: TGTGCCAGCGCAGGGTCGGGCTATGGCTACACCTTC.

The sample holds one count of this clone. The sample has other DNA sequences that encode this CDR3 too. J is TRBJ1-1 and V is TRBV27; a weak D match, TRBD1 (5 bases). This CDR3 contains 13 residues. V was trimmed by 5 bases and J by 3 bases, leaving 10 bases between them. Looked up from germline, CDR1 is MNHEY and CDR2 is SMNVEV (reference sequence). Written as DNA, the CDR3 is TGTGCCAGCAGTCCCCGGGGGTACACTGAAGCTTTCTTT. It encodes CASSPRGYTEAFF.

The chain uses TRBV5-1 and TRBJ2-1; 9 nucleotides match TRBD1. The V and J ends lost 2 bases and 12 bases, in that order; junction bases with no gene match: 9. The CDR3 runs to 14 residues. Looked up from germline, CDR1 is SGHRS and CDR2 is YFSETQ. The CDR3 reads CASSFLQGAERQFF. As DNA, the CDR3 is TGCGCCAGCAGCTTTTTACAGGGGGCGGAACGGCAGTTCTTC.

This clone was seen a single time. Other DNA sequences in this specimen translate into the identical CDR3. The V and J genes are TRBV7-8 and TRBJ1-1; no clear D. CDR1 is SGHVS, CDR2 FQNEAQ, per germline. Trimming removed 6 bases from V and 8 bases from J, with 13 bases in between. This CDR3 has 12 residues. The chain's CDR3 is CASSLTPPEAFF. The CDR3 region has the DNA TGTGCCAGCAGTTTAACACCCCCAGAAGCTTTCTTT.